This section outlines one T cell receptor (beta chain) sequence together with its context. The authors ran a second PCR of 7 to 11 cycles using a sample-barcoded 5' primer and a J-beta primer mix. TCRdb ran MiXCR on the 5' RACE reads and lists one entry per CDR3 protein. The top ten clones hold roughly 26% of a sample with roughly 830,000 distinct CDR3 sequences, approximately 59% of them seen once. CDR3 length equals 13 residues. Trimming took off 6 bases at V and 4 bases at J, with 16 bases between the two ends. Germline CDR1 reads DFQATT; CDR2 reads SNEGSKA (reference sequence). This specimen belongs to a study of blood T cells in healthy people across ages.

The receptor's source is a man aged 25 to 40 in good health. The rearrangement links TRBV20-1 to TRBJ2-7; TRBD1 might be the D (6 bases). The sequencing sample was made of blood. CDR3 bases: TGCAGTGCGTCCTTGGGGGCGCGGTACGAGCAGTACTTC. Translation: CSASLGARYEQYF.